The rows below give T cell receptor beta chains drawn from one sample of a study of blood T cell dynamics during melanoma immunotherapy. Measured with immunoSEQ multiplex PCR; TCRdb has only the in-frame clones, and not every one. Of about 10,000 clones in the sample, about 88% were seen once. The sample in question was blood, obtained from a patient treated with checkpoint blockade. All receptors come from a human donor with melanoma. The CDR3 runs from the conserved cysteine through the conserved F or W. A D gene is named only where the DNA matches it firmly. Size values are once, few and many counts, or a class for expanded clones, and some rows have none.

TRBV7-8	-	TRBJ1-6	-	TGTGCCAGCAGCTTAGCAGTGGGTTCCTATAATTCACCCCTCCACTTT	CASSLAVGSYNSPLHF
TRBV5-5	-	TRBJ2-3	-	TGTGCCAGCAGCTTGGAACAGGCCAGCACAGATACGCAGTATTTT	CASSLEQASTDTQYF
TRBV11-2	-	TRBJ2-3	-	TGTGCCAGCAGCTTAGGGTGGAGGGGGCCGGATACGCAGTATTTT	CASSLGWRGPDTQYF
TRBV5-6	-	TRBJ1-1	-	TGTGCCAGCAGCCCCGGGGGGGGGCGCACTGAAGCTTTCTTT	CASSPGGGRTEAFF
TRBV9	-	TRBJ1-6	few	TGTGCCAGCAGCCTCTCGGGGCCCAATTCACCCCTCCACTTT	CASSLSGPNSPLHF
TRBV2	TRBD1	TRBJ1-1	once	TGTGCCAGCACGGGACAGGTGAACACTGAAGCTTTCTTT	CASTGQVNTEAFF
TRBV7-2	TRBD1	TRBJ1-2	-	TGTGCCAGCAGACAGGACAGGGGCAACTATGGCTACACCTTC	CASRQDRGNYGYTF
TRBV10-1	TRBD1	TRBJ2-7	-	TGCGCCAGGACCGGGACAGGGGCCTCCTACGAGCAGTACTTC	CARTGTGASYEQYF
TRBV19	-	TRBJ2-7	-	TGTGCCAGTAGTAGTCGCGGAGCGAAGAGCTCCTACGAGCAGTACTTC	CASSSRGAKSSYEQYF
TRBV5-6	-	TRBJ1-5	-	TGTGCCAGCAGCTTGCAAGGACAGTTTAATCAGCCCCAGCATTTT	CASSLQGQFNQPQHF
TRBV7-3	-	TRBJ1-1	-	TGTGCCAGCAGCTTAACAGGAGGGAATGACACTGAAGCTTTCTTT	CASSLTGGNDTEAFF
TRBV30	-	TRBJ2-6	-	TGTGCCTGGAGGGGGATGGGGGCCAACGTCCTGACTTTC	CAWRGMGANVLTF
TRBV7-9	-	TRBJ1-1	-	TGTGCCAGCAGGCCTACAGGTACGAGGACTGAAGCTTTCTTT	CASRPTGTRTEAFF
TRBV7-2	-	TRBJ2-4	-	TGTGCCAGCAGCTTGCAGGGGGGTCTAGCCAAAAACATTCAGTACTTC	CASSLQGGLAKNIQYF
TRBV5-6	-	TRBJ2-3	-	TGTGCCAGCAGCTCAAGGCTCCTTAGGGGCACAGATACGCAGTATTTT	CASSSRLLRGTDTQYF
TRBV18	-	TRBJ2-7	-	TGTGCCAGCCAAAACCGGGACGGCTCCTACGAGCAGTACTTC	CASQNRDGSYEQYF